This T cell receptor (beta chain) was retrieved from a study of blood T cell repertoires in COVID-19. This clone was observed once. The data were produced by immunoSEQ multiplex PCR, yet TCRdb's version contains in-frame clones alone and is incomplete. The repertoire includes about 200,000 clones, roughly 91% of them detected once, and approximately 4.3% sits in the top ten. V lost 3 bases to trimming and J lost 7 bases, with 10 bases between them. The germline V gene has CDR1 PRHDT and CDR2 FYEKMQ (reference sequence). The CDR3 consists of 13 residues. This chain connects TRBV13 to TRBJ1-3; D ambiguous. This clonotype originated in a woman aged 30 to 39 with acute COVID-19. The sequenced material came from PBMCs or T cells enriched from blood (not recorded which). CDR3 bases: TGTGCCAGCAGCTTGGACGGCGGGAACACCATATATTTT. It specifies CASSLDGGNTIYF.